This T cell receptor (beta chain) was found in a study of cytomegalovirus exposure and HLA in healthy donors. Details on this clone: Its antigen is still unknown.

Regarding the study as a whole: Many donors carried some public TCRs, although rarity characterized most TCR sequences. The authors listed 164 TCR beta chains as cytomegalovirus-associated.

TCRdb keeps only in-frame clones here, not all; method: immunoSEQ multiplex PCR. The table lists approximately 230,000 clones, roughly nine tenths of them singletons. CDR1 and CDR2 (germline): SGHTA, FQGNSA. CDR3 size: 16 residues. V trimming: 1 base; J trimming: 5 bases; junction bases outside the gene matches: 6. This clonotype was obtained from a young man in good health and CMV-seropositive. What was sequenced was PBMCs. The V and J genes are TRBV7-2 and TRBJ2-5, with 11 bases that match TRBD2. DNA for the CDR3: TGTGCCAGCAGCTTAGGACTACTAGCGGGAGCTGAGACCCAGTACTTC. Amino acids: CASSLGLLAGAETQYF.